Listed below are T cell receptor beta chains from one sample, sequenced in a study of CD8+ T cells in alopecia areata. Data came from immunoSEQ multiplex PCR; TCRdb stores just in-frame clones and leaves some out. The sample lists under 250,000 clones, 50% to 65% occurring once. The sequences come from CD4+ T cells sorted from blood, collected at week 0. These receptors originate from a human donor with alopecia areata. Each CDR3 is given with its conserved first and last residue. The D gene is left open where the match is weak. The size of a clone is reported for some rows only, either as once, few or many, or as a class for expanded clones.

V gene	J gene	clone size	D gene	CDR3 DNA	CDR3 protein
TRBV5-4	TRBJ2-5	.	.	TGTGCCAGCAGCTTGTCCCGGAAGGACGGGTTGAAGACCCAGTACTTC	CASSLSRKDGLKTQYF
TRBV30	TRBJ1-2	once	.	TGTGCCTGGAGTGCAACAGTCAGCTATGGCTACACCTTC	CAWSATVSYGYTF
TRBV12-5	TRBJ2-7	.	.	TGTGCTAGTGGTTTGGGTTTGAGCAGCTCCTACGAGCAGTACTTC	CASGLGLSSSYEQYF
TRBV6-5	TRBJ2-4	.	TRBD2	TGTGCCAGCAGACTCCTAGCGGGTTTAAACATTCAGTACTTC	CASRLLAGLNIQYF
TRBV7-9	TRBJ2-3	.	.	TGTGCCAGCAGCCCTGGACGAGGAAAAGGGGATACGCAGTATTTT	CASSPGRGKGDTQYF
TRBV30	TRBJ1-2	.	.	TGTGCCTGGAGTCCATCAGGGGATCATGGCTACACCTTC	CAWSPSGDHGYTF
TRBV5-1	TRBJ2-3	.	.	TGCGCCAGCAGCTTGAGGGCAGGGCCTCCGGATACGCAGTATTTT	CASSLRAGPPDTQYF
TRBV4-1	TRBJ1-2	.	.	TGCGCCAGCAGCCCGAGCTCAGGGCAGGTGGAGGGCTACACCTTC	CASSPSSGQVEGYTF
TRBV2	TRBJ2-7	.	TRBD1	TGTGCCACAGGAGATTGGGGACAGGGGTTTAGCGAGCAGTACTTC	CATGDWGQGFSEQYF
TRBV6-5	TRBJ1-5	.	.	TGTGCCACAAAAAGTTTTATAAGAAGCAATCAGCCCCAGCATTTT	CATKSFIRSNQPQHF
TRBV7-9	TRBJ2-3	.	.	TGTGCCAGCAGCAGAGGAGGGCCTGGAGATACGCAGTATTTT	CASSRGGPGDTQYF
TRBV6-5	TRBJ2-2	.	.	TGTGCCAGCCGGCGGGACATTACCGGGGAGCTGTTTTTT	CASRRDITGELFF
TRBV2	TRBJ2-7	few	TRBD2	TGTGCCAGCAGTGGTCTAGCGGGGCCCGTGGAGCAGTACTTC	CASSGLAGPVEQYF
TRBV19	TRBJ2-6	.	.	TGTGCCAGTAATCCCTCCTCTGGGGCCAACGTCCTGACTTTC	CASNPSSGANVLTF
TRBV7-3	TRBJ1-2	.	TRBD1	TGTGCCAGCAGCCTAGACAGGGAAGGTGGCTACACCTTC	CASSLDREGGYTF
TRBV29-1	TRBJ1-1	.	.	TGCAGCGTGAACAGGGTGAACACTGAAGCTTTCTTT	CSVNRVNTEAFF
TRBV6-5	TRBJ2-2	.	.	TGTGCCAGCAGTTATGGGGGGGCTAGAAGGGAGCTGTTTTTT	CASSYGGARRELFF
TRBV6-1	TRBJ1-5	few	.	TGTGCCAGCAGATGGGCAGATAATCAGCCCCAGCATTTT	CASRWADNQPQHF
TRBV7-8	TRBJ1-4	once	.	TGTGCCAGCAGCTTAAGGGGAACTAATGAAAAACTGTTTTTT	CASSLRGTNEKLFF
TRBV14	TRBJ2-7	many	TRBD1	TGTGCCAGCAGGCGTACGGGACAGGGGGCCTACGAGCAGTACTTC	CASRRTGQGAYEQYF
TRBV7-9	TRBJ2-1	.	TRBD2	TGTGCCAGCAGCTCGGAAGGCGGGGGTGAGCAGTTCTTC	CASSSEGGGEQFF
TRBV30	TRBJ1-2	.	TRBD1	TGTGCCTGGAGGGACAGGGTCAAGTCCTATGGCTACACCTTC	CAWRDRVKSYGYTF
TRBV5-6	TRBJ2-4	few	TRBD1	TGTGCCAGCAGCTACCGGGACAGAGCGCGCATTCAGTACTTC	CASSYRDRARIQYF
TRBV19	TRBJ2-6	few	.	TGTGCCAGTAGTTTCCCCTCTGGGGCCAACGTCCTGACTTTC	CASSFPSGANVLTF
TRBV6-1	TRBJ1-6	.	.	TGTGCCAGCAGTGACAGGACCGGGAGCTTCGGTTCACCCCTCCACTTT	CASSDRTGSFGSPLHF
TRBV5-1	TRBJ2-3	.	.	TGCGCCAGCAGCTTGGTTCAGCTTCTCTACACAGATACGCAGTATTTT	CASSLVQLLYTDTQYF
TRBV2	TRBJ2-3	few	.	TGTGCCAGCAGTGAACAGACAGATACGCAGTATTTT	CASSEQTDTQYF
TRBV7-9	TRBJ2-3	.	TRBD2	TGTGCCAGCAGCCCTAGCGGGGGGGCCGTAGATACGCAGTATTTT	CASSPSGGAVDTQYF
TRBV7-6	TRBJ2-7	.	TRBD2	TGTGCCAGCAGCTTACGGCTAGCGGGAGCGATGCGACCCACCAACGAGCAGTACTTC	CASSLRLAGAMRPTNEQYF
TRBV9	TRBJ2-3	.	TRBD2	TGTGCCAGCAGCGCAAGCGGGAGAGAAGGAGATACGCAGTATTTT	CASSASGREGDTQYF
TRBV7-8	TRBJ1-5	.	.	TGTGCCAGCAGCTCTCACAGGGTTGGAGGTCAGCCCCAGCATTTT	CASSSHRVGGQPQHF
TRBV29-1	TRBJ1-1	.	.	TGCAGCGTTGAAGTTCCAGCCATGAACACTGAAGCTTTCTTT	CSVEVPAMNTEAFF
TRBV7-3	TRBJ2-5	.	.	TGTGCCAGCAGCTTAGGTCCCAGGGGAAGGAGAGAGACCCAGTACTTC	CASSLGPRGRRETQYF
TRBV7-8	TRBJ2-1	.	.	TGTGCCAGCAGCATGACAGGACCCTACAATGAGCAGTTCTTC	CASSMTGPYNEQFF
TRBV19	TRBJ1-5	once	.	TGTGCCAGTAGTATAGAGCGGGGAAGGCCCCAGCATTTT	CASSIERGRPQHF
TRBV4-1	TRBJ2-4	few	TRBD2	TGCGCCAGCAGCCAAGGACTAGCGGGAATTAAGTACTTC	CASSQGLAGIKYF
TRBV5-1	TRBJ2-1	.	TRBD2	TGCGCCAGCAGCTTGGCCCTAGCGGGGGGCAACAATGAGCAGTTCTTC	CASSLALAGGNNEQFF
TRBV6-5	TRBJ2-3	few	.	TGTGCCAGCAGTTATGGGATGTTAGGCACAGATACGCAGTATTTT	CASSYGMLGTDTQYF
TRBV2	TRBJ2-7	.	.	TGTGCCACCAAGGGGCCAGGTTCCTACGAGCAGTACTTC	CATKGPGSYEQYF
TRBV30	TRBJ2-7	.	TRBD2	TGTGCCTGCATAAGGGCTAGCGGGGGCTACGAGCAGTACTTC	CACIRASGGYEQYF
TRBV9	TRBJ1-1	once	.	TGTGCCAGCAGCCCCATAGGGGTGGAAGCTTTCTTT	CASSPIGVEAFF
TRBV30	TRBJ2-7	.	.	TGTGCCTGGCATCCTGACAATGGGGCCTACGAGCAGTACTTC	CAWHPDNGAYEQYF
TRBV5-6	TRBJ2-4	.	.	TGTGCCAGCAGCCCCCGCCAGGGGAGGGTACCCAAAAACATTCAGTACTTC	CASSPRQGRVPKNIQYF
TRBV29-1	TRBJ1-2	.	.	TGCAGCGCCAAACAGGGTGTAGACTATGGCTACACCTTC	CSAKQGVDYGYTF